The 19 T cell receptor beta chains in this list originate from one sample, sequenced in a study of blood T cell repertoires in COVID-19. Only in-frame clones appear in the TCRdb table, and some are missing; sequencing was by immunoSEQ multiplex PCR. The sample consists of hundreds of thousands of clones, about 85% of them appearing once. The source material was peripheral blood. These receptors all stem from a man aged 25-45 years with active or convalescent COVID-19.

This clone came up once. The chain uses TRBV6-5 and TRBJ2-3; 8 bases align to TRBD2. The CDR3 is 15 residues long. Germline lookup yields CDR1 MNHEY and CDR2 SVGAGI. With V trimmed by 7 bases and J by 2 bases, 8 bases remained unmatched. The CDR3 region is CASNPLAAPTDTQYF. In nucleotides, the CDR3 is TGTGCCAGCAACCCACTAGCGGCCCCCACAGATACGCAGTATTTT.

V is TRBV19 and J is TRBJ2-6; 9 bases match TRBD1. This CDR3 region has 16 residues. Germline CDR1 LNHDA, CDR2 SQIVND (reference sequence). J lost 2 bases, V lost 4 bases, and 3 bases had no gene match. DNA for the CDR3: TGTGCCAGTAGTACTACAGGGGGCGCTGGGGCCAACGTCCTGACTTTC. Translating it yields CASSTTGGAGANVLTF.

This clone was detected once. This chain links TRBV18 with TRBJ2-5, with 12 bases aligning to TRBD2. The CDR3 loop spans 16 amino acids. V was pared by 4 bases and J by 4 bases, with 7 bases of the junction left unmatched. CDR1 and CDR2 (germline): KGHSH, LQKENI. CDR3 loop: CASSQETSGSTETQYF. The CDR3 DNA is TGTGCCAGCTCACAGGAGACTAGCGGGAGTACAGAGACCCAGTACTTC.

The rearrangement joins TRBV4-1 to TRBJ1-1; D remains unclear. The CDR3 loop spans 20 amino acids. Germline CDR1 is MGHRA and CDR2 is YSYEKL. V was trimmed by 0 bases and J by 7 bases, leaving 30 bases between them. The CDR3 DNA reads as TGCGCCAGCAGCCAAGATCTCCGCGAGAGCAACTACTATAGGTTGAGTGAAGCTTTCTTT. Protein sequence: CASSQDLRESNYYRLSEAFF.

The V and J genes are TRBV7-6 and TRBJ2-1; 7 positions match TRBD1. The germline V gene has CDR1 SGHVS and CDR2 FNYEAQ. Trimming removed 3 bases from V and 0 bases from J; junction bases left unmatched: 5. This CDR3 is 16 amino acids long. The CDR3 sequence is CASSFGQASSYNEQFF. As DNA, the CDR3 is TGTGCCAGCAGCTTTGGACAGGCGAGCTCCTACAATGAGCAGTTCTTC.

This clone came up a few times. The gene calls are TRBV4-2 and TRBJ1-5; TRBD1 matches at 9 bases. The germline V gene encodes CDR1 LGHNA and CDR2 YNFKEQ. The V segment lost 4 bases and the J segment 5 bases; nucleotides outside the gene matches: 15. The CDR3 runs 18 residues. CDR3 amino acids: CASSPRTGALSSYQPQHF. The CDR3 nucleotides read TGTGCCAGCAGCCCCCGGACAGGGGCGCTCTCTAGTTATCAGCCCCAGCATTTT.

The genes are TRBV6-2 or TRBV6-3 and TRBJ1-2; 7 bases align to TRBD1. The junction had 5 bases not matched to a gene; V was cut back by 2 bases and J by 2 bases. Germline CDR1 MNHEY, CDR2 SVGEGT. The CDR3 is made up of 15 amino acids. The CDR3 here is CASSYAKQGNYGYTF. CDR3 sequence (DNA): TGTGCCAGCAGTTACGCTAAACAGGGGAACTATGGCTACACCTTC.

The gene calls are TRBV25-1 and TRBJ2-5, with 7 bases matching TRBD1. This CDR3 is 15 amino acids long. V gave up 6 bases and J gave up 5 bases; unmatched junction bases: 12. Germline V gene sequence: CDR1 MGHDK, CDR2 SYGVNS. This CDR3 is CASRHPGQPTETQYF. CDR3 in DNA: TGTGCCAGCAGACATCCGGGACAGCCGACGGAGACCCAGTACTTC.

The rearrangement links TRBV29-1 to TRBJ1-2, with TRBD1 matching over 7 bases. The CDR3 loop spans 16 amino acids. Germline V CDR1 and CDR2: SQVTM, ANQGSEA. With 6 bases clipped from V and 0 bases from J, the junction kept 13 bases outside the gene matches. Here the CDR3 DNA reads TGCAGCGTCGCCCGGAGAGGGGGCGAGTCTAACTATGGCTACACCTTC. It translates to CSVARRGGESNYGYTF. Supplemented by reference TRBV29-1 and TRBJ1-2, the full variable domain reads SAVISQKPSRDICQRGTSLTIQCQVDSQVTMMFWYRQQPGQSLTLIATANQGSEATYESGFVIDKFPISRPNLTFSTLTVSNMSPEDSSIYLCSVARRGGESNYGYTFGSGTRLTVV.

This chain links TRBV2 with TRBJ2-7, with 8 bases fitting TRBD2. The CDR3 is 15 residues long. CDR1 is SNHLY, CDR2 FYNNEI, per germline. J gave up 5 bases and V 2 bases, and 8 bases lay outside the gene matches. CDR3 sequence reads: CASSESRGGFNEQYF. In nucleotides, the CDR3 is TGTGCCAGCAGTGAATCTCGGGGGGGGTTCAACGAGCAGTACTTC.

The V gene is TRBV11-2, the J gene TRBJ2-2; a possible D gene is TRBD2 (5 bases). V was trimmed by 1 base and J by 4 bases, leaving 16 bases between them. The CDR3 totals 17 residues. Germline CDR1 is SGHAT and CDR2 is FQNNGV. In DNA form, the CDR3 reads TGTGCCAGCAGCTTAGGGACGGGGAGTCGTGGCACCGGGGAGCTGTTTTTT. Protein sequence: CASSLGTGSRGTGELFF.

The gene calls are TRBV24-1 and TRBJ2-2; D is unclear. This CDR3 spans 13 amino acids. V was pared by 9 bases and J by 0 bases, with 7 bases between. Looked up from germline, CDR1 is KGHDR and CDR2 is SFDVKD. CDR3 DNA sequence: TGTGCCACCGGCTCAGCGAACACCGGGGAGCTGTTTTTT. This translates into CATGSANTGELFF.

The chain couples TRBV12-3 or TRBV12-4 to TRBJ2-1; no clear D gene. The germline V and J ends were trimmed by 2 bases and 6 bases, with 8 bases remaining between them. The CDR3 consists of 13 residues. The CDR3 is CASSLPPINEQFF. In DNA form, the CDR3 reads TGTGCCAGCAGTTTACCTCCTATCAATGAGCAGTTCTTC.

The rearrangement links TRBV7-9 to TRBJ1-1; a possible D gene is TRBD1 (5 bases). V shed 4 bases and J shed 4 bases, with 13 bases lying between them. Germline loops: CDR1 SEHNR, CDR2 FQNEAQ (reference sequence). The CDR3 consists of 14 residues. The DNA for the CDR3 is TGTGCCAGCAGCTGGTTGGGGGGAGTCACTGAAGCTTTCTTT. Protein product: CASSWLGGVTEAFF.

This rearrangement joins TRBV29-1 to TRBJ1-2; TRBD1 matches 9 bases. The trim removed 4 bases at V and 4 bases at J, leaving 10 bases unmatched. Per the germline V gene, CDR1 is SQVTM and CDR2 is ANQGSEA. The CDR3 runs to 15 residues. The CDR3 coding sequence is TGCAGCGTTGCCTCCGGGACAGGGTTTATCTATGGCTACACCTTC. Protein sequence: CSVASGTGFIYGYTF.

The chain carries TRBV11-1 and TRBJ2-7, with TRBD1 matching 9 bases. CDR1 is SGHAT and CDR2 is FQDESV in the germline V gene (reference sequence). The length of the CDR3 is 14 residues. The V and J ends lost 6 bases and 2 bases, in that order; junction bases with no gene match: 5. In nucleotides, the CDR3 is TGTGCCAGCAGTTGGGACAGGGAAACCTACGAGCAGTACTTC. It yields the protein CASSWDRETYEQYF. Combining the CDR3 with reference TRBV11-1 and TRBJ2-7 gives the whole variable domain EAEVAQSPRYKITEKSQAVAFWCDPISGHATLYWYRQILGQGPELLVQFQDESVVDDSQLPKDRFSAERLKGVDSTLKIQPAELGDSAMYLCASSWDRETYEQYFGPGTRLTVT.

The rearrangement uses TRBV27 and TRBJ1-3; a weak D match, TRBD1 (6 bases). Germline V CDR1 and CDR2: MNHEY, SMNVEV (reference sequence). Trimming removed 10 bases from V and 2 bases from J, with 15 bases in between. CDR3 length equals 14 residues. In DNA form, the CDR3 reads TGTGCCACAAAAAAAGGGGGTCCTGGAAACACCATATATTTT. Translation gives CATKKGGPGNTIYF.

In its sample, this clone was seen many times. The rearrangement links TRBV29-1 to TRBJ2-5, with 8 bases matching TRBD1. The CDR3 runs to 13 residues. J lost 2 bases, V lost 6 bases, and 5 bases had no gene match. Germline V gene sequence: CDR1 SQVTM, CDR2 ANQGSEA. The CDR3 DNA reads TGCAGCGTCCAAGGGACAGGACAAGAGACCCAGTACTTC. This gives the protein CSVQGTGQETQYF. The full variable domain, with the rest looked up from reference TRBV29-1 and TRBJ2-5, is SAVISQKPSRDICQRGTSLTIQCQVDSQVTMMFWYRQQPGQSLTLIATANQGSEATYESGFVIDKFPISRPNLTFSTLTVSNMSPEDSSIYLCSVQGTGQETQYFGPGTRLLVL.

The chain recombines TRBV19 with TRBJ1-1; 9 bases align to TRBD1. The ends lost 5 bases at V and 3 bases at J; junction bases unmatched: 10. The CDR3 extends over 16 amino acids. Germline CDR1 reads LNHDA; CDR2 reads SQIVND (reference sequence). CDR3 bases: TGTGCCAGTAGTCCCGGGACAGGGCGTGGCTACACTGAAGCTTTCTTT. Its translation is CASSPGTGRGYTEAFF.